Listed below are T cell receptor beta chains from one sample, sequenced in a study of CD8 T cells in ankylosing spondylitis. TCRdb independently ran MiXCR on the 5' RACE reads; one entry per CDR3 protein. The data hold approximately 200,000 distinct CDR3 sequences, with 9.5% to 15% observed a single time. The sequencing sample was made of blood, either unsorted or a sorted T cell fraction (not recorded which). Receptors originate from a male donor with ankylosing spondylitis or in good health (not recorded which). Both conserved end residues are part of each CDR3. The D gene is left open where the match is weak. Size is omitted from some rows. Given values are once, few, many or a class for expanded clones.

J: TRBJ2-2; D: NA; V: TRBV5-1; size: NA; CDR3: CASSSIPIPDSRNTGELFF; DNA: TGCGCCAGCAGCTCAATCCCTATTCCCGACAGCCGCAACACCGGGGAGCTGTTTTTT
J: TRBJ1-1; D: NA; V: TRBV6-5; size: few; CDR3: CASSYQGWSEAFF; DNA: TGTGCCAGCAGTTACCAGGGATGGTCCGAAGCTTTCTTT
J: TRBJ2-6; D: NA; V: TRBV5-4; size: NA; CDR3: CASSSWDGPSGANVLTF; DNA: TGTGCCAGCAGCTCCTGGGACGGTCCCTCTGGGGCCAACGTCCTGACTTTC
J: TRBJ1-2; D: NA; V: TRBV12-3/TRBV12-4; size: many; CDR3: CASSWGFPLVNTF; DNA: TGTGCCAGCAGTTGGGGTTTCCCACTCGTCAACACCTTC
J: TRBJ2-5; D: TRBD2; V: TRBV19; size: NA; CDR3: CASSWSNGGGQETQYF; DNA: TGTGCCAGTAGCTGGTCTAACGGGGGGGGTCAAGAGACCCAGTACTTC
J: TRBJ2-3; D: TRBD2; V: TRBV30; size: NA; CDR3: CAWDRLAGSDTQYF; DNA: TGTGCCTGGGATCGACTAGCGGGCTCAGATACGCAGTATTTT
J: TRBJ2-2; D: TRBD1; V: TRBV6-4; size: NA; CDR3: CASSDRGKSSTGELFF; DNA: TGTGCCAGCTCTGACAGGGGGAAGTCGAGTACCGGGGAGCTGTTTTTT
J: TRBJ2-3; D: NA; V: TRBV10-3; size: many; CDR3: CAIRTTDEHRSQYF; DNA: TGTGCCATCAGGACGACAGACGAGCACAGATCGCAGTATTTT
J: TRBJ2-7; D: NA; V: TRBV4-1; size: many; CDR3: CASSLGRGSYEQYF; DNA: TGCGCCAGCAGCCTAGGCAGGGGCTCCTACGAGCAGTACTTC
J: TRBJ2-3; D: NA; V: TRBV12-3/TRBV12-4; size: NA; CDR3: CASSLRGGGPDTQYF; DNA: TGTGCCAGCAGTTTACGAGGGGGGGGTCCGGATACGCAGTATTTT
J: TRBJ1-6; D: TRBD1; V: TRBV10-1; size: many; CDR3: CASSEGTGNSPLHF; DNA: TGCGCCAGCAGTGAAGGGACAGGGAATTCACCCCTCCACTTT
J: TRBJ2-7; D: NA; V: TRBV7-9; size: NA; CDR3: CASSSDRSRDFYEQYF; DNA: TGTGCCAGCAGCTCGGACCGCTCACGAGATTTTTACGAGCAGTACTTC
J: TRBJ1-1; D: NA; V: TRBV11-2; size: NA; CDR3: CASSRGVSEAFF; DNA: TGTGCCAGCAGCCGAGGGGTGAGTGAAGCTTTCTTT
J: TRBJ2-7; D: TRBD1; V: TRBV20-1; size: few; CDR3: CSADQGAAEQYF; DNA: TGCAGTGCTGACCAGGGGGCGGCTGAGCAGTACTTC
J: TRBJ2-1; D: NA; V: TRBV28; size: NA; CDR3: CTSSLGYNEQFF; DNA: TGTACCAGCAGTTTGGGCTACAATGAGCAGTTCTTC
J: TRBJ2-5; D: NA; V: TRBV5-1; size: few; CDR3: CASSSTGRGETQYF; DNA: TGCGCCAGCAGCTCGACAGGGCGGGGAGAGACCCAGTACTTC
J: TRBJ1-2; D: NA; V: TRBV27; size: few; CDR3: CASSLSGTGYNYGYTF; DNA: TGTGCCAGCAGTTTATCGGGGACCGGTTATAACTATGGCTACACCTTC
J: TRBJ2-7; D: NA; V: TRBV5-6; size: NA; CDR3: CASSLDNYEQYF; DNA: TGTGCCAGCAGCCTCGATAACTACGAGCAGTACTTC
J: TRBJ2-7; D: NA; V: TRBV15; size: NA; CDR3: CATSRGAGVGEQYF; DNA: TGTGCCACCAGCAGAGGGGCAGGGGTGGGCGAGCAGTACTTC
J: TRBJ1-4; D: NA; V: TRBV7-9; size: NA; CDR3: CASSVVAANEKLFF; DNA: TGTGCCAGTAGCGTAGTGGCAGCTAATGAAAAACTGTTTTTT
J: TRBJ1-2; D: NA; V: TRBV4-1; size: NA; CDR3: CASSQEDLGYGYTF; DNA: TGCGCCAGCAGCCAAGAGGACCTGGGGTATGGCTACACCTTC
J: TRBJ2-3; D: TRBD2; V: TRBV2; size: NA; CDR3: CASSEELAGYTDTQYF; DNA: TGTGCCAGCAGTGAAGAGCTAGCGGGGTACACAGATACGCAGTATTTT
J: TRBJ2-2; D: NA; V: TRBV9; size: many; CDR3: CASSVVGWRDGTGELFF; DNA: TGTGCCAGCAGCGTAGTTGGCTGGCGGGACGGCACCGGGGAGCTGTTTTTT
J: TRBJ2-7; D: NA; V: TRBV11-2; size: NA; CDR3: CASSPSGWDEQYF; DNA: TGTGCCAGCAGCCCCAGTGGGTGGGACGAGCAGTACTTC
J: TRBJ2-1; D: NA; V: TRBV6-5; size: many; CDR3: CASSRTVRGEQFF; DNA: TGTGCCAGCAGTCGGACGGTAAGGGGGGAGCAGTTCTTC
J: TRBJ1-6; D: NA; V: TRBV20-1; size: many; CDR3: CSARAKIDPSYNSPLHF; DNA: TGCAGTGCTAGAGCCAAGATCGACCCCTCCTATAATTCACCCCTCCACTTT
J: TRBJ1-2; D: NA; V: TRBV12-3/TRBV12-4; size: few; CDR3: CASSPGLNVYGYTF; DNA: TGTGCCAGCAGTCCCGGACTCAACGTCTATGGCTACACCTTC
J: TRBJ2-4; D: NA; V: TRBV27; size: NA; CDR3: CASSPHPMGRDRNIQYF; DNA: TGTGCCAGCAGTCCCCACCCTATGGGAAGGGATCGCAACATTCAGTACTTC
J: TRBJ2-1; D: TRBD2; V: TRBV4-1; size: NA; CDR3: CASSREGYNEQFF; DNA: TGCGCCAGCAGCCGGGAGGGCTACAATGAGCAGTTCTTC
J: TRBJ2-7; D: TRBD1; V: TRBV11-3; size: many; CDR3: CASSSSGQGLAPSYEQYF; DNA: TGTGCCAGCAGCTCCTCGGGACAGGGTCTCGCACCCTCCTACGAGCAGTACTTC
J: TRBJ2-7; D: NA; V: TRBV3-1; size: few; CDR3: CASSQVGSEQYF; DNA: TGTGCCAGCAGCCAAGTAGGGAGCGAGCAGTACTTC
J: TRBJ2-5; D: NA; V: TRBV29-1; size: NA; CDR3: CSAGLRAGETQYF; DNA: TGCAGCGCGGGACTCCGAGCTGGGGAGACCCAGTACTTC
J: TRBJ2-5; D: NA; V: TRBV7-9; size: NA; CDR3: CASSLTFSGTQYF; DNA: TGTGCCAGCAGCTTAACGTTCTCAGGGACCCAGTACTTC
J: TRBJ2-3; D: NA; V: TRBV27; size: few; CDR3: CASADGTSTDTQYF; DNA: TGTGCCAGCGCGGACGGAACTAGCACAGATACGCAGTATTTT
J: TRBJ2-1; D: NA; V: TRBV6-2/TRBV6-3; size: many; CDR3: CASSPSSANEQFF; DNA: TGTGCCAGCAGTCCGAGCAGCGCGAATGAGCAGTTCTTC
J: TRBJ2-5; D: NA; V: TRBV12-3/TRBV12-4; size: many; CDR3: CASSPDWGETQYF; DNA: TGTGCCAGCAGTCCTGACTGGGGGGAGACCCAGTACTTC
J: TRBJ2-7; D: NA; V: TRBV6-5; size: NA; CDR3: CASSYSPLYEQYF; DNA: TGTGCCAGCAGTTATAGTCCCCTCTACGAGCAGTACTTC
J: TRBJ1-2; D: NA; V: TRBV13; size: NA; CDR3: CASSRQILLYGYTF; DNA: TGTGCCAGCAGCCGCCAGATCCTCCTCTATGGCTACACCTTC
J: TRBJ2-3; D: TRBD2; V: TRBV29-1; size: few; CDR3: CSVAGGRVLDTQYF; DNA: TGCAGCGTTGCGGGCGGGAGAGTTTTGGATACGCAGTATTTT